This TCR beta chain appears in the sequencing data of a study of T cells in Graves' hyperthyroidism and ophthalmopathy. Researchers took RNA transcripts and amplified the TCR beta CDR3 regions from them. The primer set for the first-round RT-PCR of the TCR CDR3 was HTBI. TCRdb fed the multiplex PCR reads into MiXCR, producing one record per CDR3 protein. The table has 380,000 or so distinct CDR3 sequences, around an eighth seen once. The CDR3 is made up of 16 amino acids. J was trimmed by 1 base and V by 0 bases; bases with no gene match: 3. Germline lookup yields CDR1 MNHEY and CDR2 SVGAGI. V gene TRBV6-5 combines with J gene TRBJ2-4, with 7 bases lining up with TRBD1. Material: blood. The source of this sequence is a man younger than 45 with Graves' hyperthyroidism that later progressed to Graves' ophthalmopathy. The CDR3 sequence is CASSYSTGWAKNIQYF. Written as DNA, the CDR3 is TGTGCCAGCAGTTACTCGACAGGGTGGGCCAAAAACATTCAGTACTTC.